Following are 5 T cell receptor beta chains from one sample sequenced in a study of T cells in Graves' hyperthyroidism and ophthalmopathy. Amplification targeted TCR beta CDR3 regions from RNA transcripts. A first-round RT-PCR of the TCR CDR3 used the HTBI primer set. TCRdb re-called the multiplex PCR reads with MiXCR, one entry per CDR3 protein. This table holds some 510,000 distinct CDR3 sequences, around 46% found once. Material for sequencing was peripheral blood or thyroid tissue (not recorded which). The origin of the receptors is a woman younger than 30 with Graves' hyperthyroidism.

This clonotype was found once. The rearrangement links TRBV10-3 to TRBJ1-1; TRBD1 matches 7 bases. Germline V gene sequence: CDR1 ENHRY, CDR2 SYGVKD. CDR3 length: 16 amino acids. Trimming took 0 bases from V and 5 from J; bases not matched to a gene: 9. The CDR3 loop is CAISESMTGWGTEAFF. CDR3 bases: TGTGCCATCAGTGAGTCGATGACAGGGTGGGGGACTGAAGCTTTCTTT.

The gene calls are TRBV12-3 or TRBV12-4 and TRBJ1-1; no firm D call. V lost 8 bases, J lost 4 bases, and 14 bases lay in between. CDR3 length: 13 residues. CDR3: CASSRVWGTEAFF. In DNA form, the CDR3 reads TGTGCCAGCTCTCGGGTCTGGGGCACTGAAGCTTTCTTT.

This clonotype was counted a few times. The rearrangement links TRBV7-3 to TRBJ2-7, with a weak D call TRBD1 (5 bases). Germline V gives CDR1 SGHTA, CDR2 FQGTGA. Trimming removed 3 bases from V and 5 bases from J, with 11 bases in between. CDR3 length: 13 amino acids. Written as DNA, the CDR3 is TGTGCCAGCAGCTTGGGTGACAGAGACGAGCAGTACTTC. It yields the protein CASSLGDRDEQYF.

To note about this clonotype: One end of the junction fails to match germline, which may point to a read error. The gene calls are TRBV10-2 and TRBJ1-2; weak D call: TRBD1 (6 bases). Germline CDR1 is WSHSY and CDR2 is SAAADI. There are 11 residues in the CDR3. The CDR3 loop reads CASRGDYGYTF. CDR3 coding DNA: TGTGCCAGCAGGGGTGACTATGGCTACACCTTC.

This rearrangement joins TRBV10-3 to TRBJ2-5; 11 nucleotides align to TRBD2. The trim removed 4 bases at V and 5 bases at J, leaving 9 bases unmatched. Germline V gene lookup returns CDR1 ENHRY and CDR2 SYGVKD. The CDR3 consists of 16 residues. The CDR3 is CAISAQGLAGGETQYF. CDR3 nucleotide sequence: TGTGCCATCAGTGCACAAGGGCTAGCGGGGGGCGAGACCCAGTACTTC.